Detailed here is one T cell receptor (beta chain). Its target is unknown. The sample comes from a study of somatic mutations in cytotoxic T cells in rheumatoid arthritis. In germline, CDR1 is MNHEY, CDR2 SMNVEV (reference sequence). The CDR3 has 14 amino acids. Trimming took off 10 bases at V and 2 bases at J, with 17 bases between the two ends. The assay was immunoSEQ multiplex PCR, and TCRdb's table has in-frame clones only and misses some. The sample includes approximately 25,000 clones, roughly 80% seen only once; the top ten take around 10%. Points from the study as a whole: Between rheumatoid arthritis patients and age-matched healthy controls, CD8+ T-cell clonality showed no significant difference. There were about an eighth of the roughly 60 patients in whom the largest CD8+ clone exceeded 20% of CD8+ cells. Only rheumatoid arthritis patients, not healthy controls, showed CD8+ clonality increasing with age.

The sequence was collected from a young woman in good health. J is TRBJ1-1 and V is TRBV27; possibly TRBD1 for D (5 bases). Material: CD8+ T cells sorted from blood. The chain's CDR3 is CATSAGLVNTEAFF. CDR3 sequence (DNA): TGTGCCACCTCCGCAGGGCTCGTAAACACTGAAGCTTTCTTT.